These 5 T cell receptor beta chains originate from one sample sequenced in a study of T cell responses to AZD1222 COVID-19 vaccine. Only in-frame clones appear in the TCRdb table, and some are missing; sequencing was by immunoSEQ multiplex PCR. The table lists some 100,000 clones, around nine tenths of them singletons. Sequenced here: peripheral blood, sampled on day 0 of AZD1222 vaccination. These receptors all come from an adult in good health.

This sequence joins TRBV19 and TRBJ2-7; the match to TRBD1 covers 8 bases. The CDR3 runs 14 residues. Losses at the gene ends were 5 bases for V and 3 bases for J; bases not matched to a gene: 6. Germline V CDR1 and CDR2: LNHDA, SQIVND (reference sequence). CDR3 in DNA: TGTGCCAGTAGTGCAGGACAGGGAGACTACGAGCAGTACTTC. This translates into CASSAGQGDYEQYF.

V and J are TRBV11-1 and TRBJ2-3, with 8 bases lining up with TRBD2. Trimming cost V 6 bases and J 2 bases; bases outside gene matches: 7. The germline gives CDR1 SGHAT, CDR2 FQDESV (reference sequence). The CDR3 totals 15 residues. CDR3 sequence (DNA): TGTGCCAGCAGACACGGGGGGGCTACCACAGATACGCAGTATTTT. Amino acid sequence: CASRHGGATTDTQYF.

This clone has a single count. V is TRBV4-1 and J is TRBJ1-1; D is uncertain. Germline V gives CDR1 MGHRA, CDR2 YSYEKL. Trimming cost V 0 bases and J 4 bases, with 9 bases left between them. CDR3 length: 14 residues. The CDR3: CASSQDPSSTEAFF. CDR3 nucleotides: TGCGCCAGCAGCCAAGATCCATCTTCCACTGAAGCTTTCTTT.

The V and J genes are TRBV7-2 and TRBJ2-2; D is unclear. CDR1 SGHTA and CDR2 FQGNSA come from the germline V gene. V lost 1 base to trimming and J lost 4 bases, with 7 bases between them. The length of the CDR3 is 14 residues. In DNA, the CDR3 is TGTGCCAGCAGCTTAGTAGGTTTCACCGGGGAGCTGTTTTTT. Its protein product is CASSLVGFTGELFF. The full variable domain, completed using reference TRBV7-2 and TRBJ2-2, is GAGVSQSPSNKVTEKGKDVELRCDPISGHTALYWYRQSLGQGLEFLIYFQGNSAPDKSGLPSDRFSAERTGGSVSTLTIQRTQQEDSAVYLCASSLVGFTGELFFGEGSRLTVL.

The J gene is TRBJ2-5, the V gene TRBV7-2; 16 bases are shared with TRBD2. J was trimmed by 4 bases and V by 4 bases; bases with no gene match: 3. CDR1 is SGHTA, CDR2 FQGNSA, per germline. The CDR3 is made up of 16 amino acids. CDR3 protein: CASSSGLAGGRETQYF. The CDR3 DNA follows: TGTGCCAGCAGCTCGGGACTAGCGGGGGGGCGAGAGACCCAGTACTTC.